These 32 T cell receptor beta chains came from one sample sequenced in a study of T-cell memory formation after mild COVID-19. MiXCR was run by TCRdb on the 5' RACE reads, yielding one entry per CDR3 protein. Of approximately 82,000 distinct CDR3 sequences listed, roughly 12% were seen once; the top ten hold 40% to 45%. What was sequenced was PBMCs or a T cell subset sorted from them (not recorded which). The receptors were gathered from a man aged 18 to 30 who had mild COVID-19 (a few samples of this study predate the infection). Cell type and time point are not known.

The genes are TRBV14 and TRBJ1-1; D is possibly TRBD1 (5 bases). Trimming took 6 bases from V and 0 from J, leaving 17 bases between them. Germline CDR1 and CDR2: SGHDN and FVKESK. This CDR3 contains 16 residues. CDR3: CASRQLGLLLNTEAFF. The CDR3 coding sequence is TGTGCCAGCAGACAGCTGGGACTCCTACTGAACACTGAAGCTTTCTTT. Supplemented by reference TRBV14 and TRBJ1-1, the full variable domain reads EAGVTQFPSHSVIEKGQTVTLRCDPISGHDNLYWYRRVMGKEIKFLLHFVKESKQDESGMPNNRFLAERTGGTYSTLKVQPAELEDSGVYFCASRQLGLLLNTEAFFGQGTRLTVV.

In its sample, this clonotype was seen a few times. V usage is TRBV15 and J usage is TRBJ2-1, with no clear D. CDR3 size: 11 residues. V was shortened by 1 base and J by 8 bases, with 3 bases between the two germline ends. The germline V gene encodes CDR1 LNHNV and CDR2 YYDKDF (reference sequence). The CDR3 bases are TGTGCCACCAGCAGAGCCCATGAGCAGTTCTTC. Translating gives CATSRAHEQFF. Using reference TRBV15 and TRBJ2-1 for the parts outside the CDR3, the full variable domain is DAMVIQNPRYQVTQFGKPVTLSCSQTLNHNVMYWYQQKSSQAPKLLFHYYDKDFNNEADTPDNFQSRRPNTSFCFLDIRSPGLGDTAMYLCATSRAHEQFFGPGTRLTVL.

In its sample, this clonotype was seen a few times. The gene calls are TRBV28 and TRBJ2-1, with D tentatively TRBD1 or TRBD2 (5 bases each). CDR1 MDHEN and CDR2 SYDVKM come from the germline V gene. The CDR3 is 14 residues long. Trimming pared 3 bases from V and 4 bases from J, leaving 10 bases between. The CDR3 is CASSLGPAYNEQFF. Written as DNA, the CDR3 is TGTGCCAGCAGTTTGGGACCCGCGTACAATGAGCAGTTCTTC.

The table lists this clonotype with a few counts. The chain uses TRBV4-1 and TRBJ1-1; 8 nucleotides align to TRBD1. With V trimmed by 8 bases and J by 1 base, 0 bases remained unmatched. Germline CDR1 is MGHRA and CDR2 is YSYEKL. The CDR3 length is 12 residues. CDR3 residues: CASGQGNTEAFF. The DNA for the CDR3 is TGCGCCAGCGGACAGGGGAACACTGAAGCTTTCTTT.

This clonotype occurred a few times. The chain recombines TRBV7-3 with TRBJ2-1; perhaps TRBD1 as D (6 bases). The CDR3 is made up of 15 amino acids. Between the trimmed V and J ends, which lost 5 bases and 4 bases, there was a span of 15 bases. Per the germline V gene, CDR1 is SGHTA and CDR2 is FQGTGA. The CDR3 nucleotides are TGTGCCAGCAGCCCCAGGGGCCTGGGGTACAATGAGCAGTTCTTC. Its protein is CASSPRGLGYNEQFF.

The chain recombines TRBV7-9 with TRBJ2-5; 9 positions agree with TRBD2. With 5 bases clipped from V and 1 base from J, the junction kept 5 bases outside the gene matches. The germline CDR1 and CDR2 sequences are SEHNR and FQNEAQ (reference sequence). The CDR3 is made up of 15 amino acids. CDR3 bases: TGTGCCAGCAGCCCGCGGGAGGGGCCCCAAGAGACCCAGTACTTC. Protein product: CASSPREGPQETQYF. Combining the CDR3 with reference TRBV7-9 and TRBJ2-5 gives the whole variable domain DTGVSQNPRHKITKRGQNVTFRCDPISEHNRLYWYRQTLGQGPEFLTYFQNEAQLEKSRLLSDRFSAERPKGSFSTLEIQRTEQGDSAMYLCASSPREGPQETQYFGPGTRLLVL.

The sample holds a few counts of this clonotype. V gene TRBV5-4 combines with J gene TRBJ2-7, with 8 bases matching TRBD1. Trimming cost V 4 bases and J 7 bases; bases outside gene matches: 10. CDR3 size: 14 residues. Germline values: CDR1 SGHNT, CDR2 YYREEE (reference sequence). The CDR3: CASSLQGALGEQYV. In DNA form, the CDR3 reads TGTGCCAGCAGCCTCCAGGGGGCTTTAGGGGAGCAGTACGTC.

This clonotype was observed a few times. The J gene is TRBJ2-3, the V gene TRBV12-3 or TRBV12-4, with 10 positions matching TRBD1. The trim removed 6 bases at V and 4 bases at J, leaving 10 bases unmatched. The CDR3 runs 16 residues. The DNA of the CDR3 is TGTGCCAGCAGCCCAGCCGGGACAGGGGCCCCAGATACGCAGTATTTT. This codes for CASSPAGTGAPDTQYF.

This clonotype occurred a few times. The rearrangement joins TRBV6-5 to TRBJ2-1; D perhaps matches TRBD2 (5 bases). V lost 0 bases and J 9 bases, leaving 15 bases between the germline ends. CDR1 is MNHEY, CDR2 SVGAGI, per germline. The CDR3 is made up of 15 amino acids. Here the CDR3 DNA reads TGTGCCAGCAGTTACTCGATCGCAATCGCGGGTGAGCAGTTCTTC. It specifies CASSYSIAIAGEQFF.

V gene TRBV12-3 or TRBV12-4 combines with J gene TRBJ2-3, with D possibly matching TRBD1 (6 bases). Trimming took off 2 bases at V and 3 bases at J, with 9 bases between the two ends. The CDR3 sequence is 14 residues long. In DNA form, the CDR3 reads TGTGCCAGCAGTTTAAACAGGGCAACAGATACGCAGTATTTT. Its protein product is CASSLNRATDTQYF.

This clonotype has more than one count but fewer than ten. J is TRBJ2-1 and V is TRBV19; a possible D gene is TRBD2 (6 bases). There are 13 residues in the CDR3. V lost 3 bases and J lost 5, with 8 bases in between. The germline V gene has CDR1 LNHDA and CDR2 SQIVND (reference sequence). Here the CDR3 DNA reads TGTGCCAGTAGTATTGGAGGGAACAATGAGCAGTTCTTC. This translates into CASSIGGNNEQFF.

This chain joins TRBV19 and TRBJ1-6, with a weak D call TRBD1 (6 bases). CDR1 is LNHDA, CDR2 SQIVND, per germline (reference sequence). There are 14 residues in the CDR3. V lost 5 bases and J 6 bases, leaving 11 bases between the germline ends. CDR3 sequence (DNA): TGTGCCAGTAGTTGGGGGCAGGCTAATTCACCCCTCCACTTT. As protein: CASSWGQANSPLHF. The full variable domain, with the rest looked up from reference TRBV19 and TRBJ1-6, is DGGITQSPKYLFRKEGQNVTLSCEQNLNHDAMYWYRQDPGQGLRLIYYSQIVNDFQKGDIAEGYSVSREKKESFPLTVTSAQKNPTAFYLCASSWGQANSPLHFGNGTRLTVT.

This clonotype was observed a handful of times. V and J are TRBV6-1 and TRBJ1-5; TRBD1 is a possible D gene (5 bases). V dropped 2 bases and J dropped 11 bases, with 13 bases sitting between them. The CDR3 sequence is 13 residues long. Germline V lookup: CDR1 MNHNS, CDR2 SASEGT. The CDR3 region has the DNA TGTGCCAGCAGTGAACCTCTGGGCAGGGCCCAGCATTTT. Its protein is CASSEPLGRAQHF.

The rearrangement joins TRBV5-1 to TRBJ2-4, with no clear D. The ends were cut back, 4 bases at V and 8 bases at J, with 19 bases in the middle. The CDR3 totals 15 residues. Germline V gives CDR1 SGHRS, CDR2 YFSETQ. In DNA form, the CDR3 reads TGCGCCAGCAGCCCTGCCCTGGCCAAGGGTGACATTCAGTACTTC. Residues: CASSPALAKGDIQYF.

This clonotype was observed at least ten times. The genes are TRBV5-5 and TRBJ2-7; TRBD1 might be the D (5 bases). This CDR3 region has 13 residues. V was shortened by 4 bases and J by 2 bases, with 10 bases between the two germline ends. The germline V gene encodes CDR1 SGHKS and CDR2 YYEKEE (reference sequence). The DNA for the CDR3 is TGTGCCAGCAGCCTCCAGGGTACCTACGAGCAGTACGTC. Its protein product is CASSLQGTYEQYV.

This clonotype was seen many times. The genes are TRBV12-3 or TRBV12-4 and TRBJ2-1; the D gene is possibly TRBD2 (5 bases). Trimming removed 5 bases at V and 6 bases at J, with 17 bases between. The CDR3 has 15 amino acids. CDR3 loop: CASSRPGVSSNEQFF. The CDR3, as DNA: TGTGCCAGCAGTCGGCCCGGGGTATCATCCAATGAGCAGTTCTTC.

This clonotype was seen more than once but under ten times. The V and J genes are TRBV6-6 and TRBJ2-2; 7 positions match TRBD1. Germline-derived CDR1 and CDR2 are MNHNY and SVGAGI (reference sequence). V shed 11 bases, J shed 2 bases, and the junction held 8 bases outside the gene matches. The CDR3 is 14 amino acids. The CDR3 DNA reads TGTGCCGGATCAACAGGGGCCAACACCGGGGAGCTGTTTTTT. The encoded protein is CAGSTGANTGELFF.

The chain carries TRBV9 and TRBJ1-1; D ambiguous. Looked up from germline, CDR1 is SGDLS and CDR2 is YYNGEE. The CDR3 totals 12 residues. V lost 3 bases and J lost 2, with 5 bases in between. The CDR3: CASSALNTEAFF. Written as DNA, the CDR3 is TGTGCCAGCAGCGCTCTCAACACTGAAGCTTTCTTT.

This chain uses TRBV4-3 with TRBJ2-7; 8 bases align to TRBD2. The CDR3 has 14 amino acids. In germline, CDR1 is LGHNA, CDR2 YSLEER. Unmatched junction bases numbered 3, after V lost 2 bases and J lost 3 bases. CDR3 in amino acids: CASSQRGGVYEQYF. CDR3 nucleotide sequence: TGCGCCAGCAGCCAACGGGGGGGAGTCTACGAGCAGTACTTC.

This clonotype was recorded many times. This chain links TRBV5-1 with TRBJ2-3; D is ambiguous. The CDR3 length is 15 residues. Per germline, CDR1 SGHRS and CDR2 YFSETQ. The germline V and J ends were trimmed by 1 base and 1 base, with 10 bases remaining between them. The DNA for the CDR3 is TGCGCCAGCAGCTTGATCTTAGACCGCACAGATACGCAGTATTTT. This codes for CASSLILDRTDTQYF. Combining the CDR3 with reference TRBV5-1 and TRBJ2-3 gives the whole variable domain KAGVTQTPRYLIKTRGQQVTLSCSPISGHRSVSWYQQTPGQGLQFLFEYFSETQRNKGNFPGRFSGRQFSNSRSEMNVSTLELGDSALYLCASSLILDRTDTQYFGPGTRLTVL.

The chain joins TRBV6-5 to TRBJ1-5; no clear D gene. Germline lookup yields CDR1 MNHEY and CDR2 SVGAGI. Deletions cut 0 bases from V and 4 bases from J, with 4 bases between. The CDR3 spans 13 residues. This CDR3 is CASSYSENQPQHF. The CDR3 DNA is TGTGCCAGCAGTTACTCGGAGAATCAGCCCCAGCATTTT.

This clonotype was picked up many times. The J gene is TRBJ2-7, the V gene TRBV5-1, with D perhaps matching TRBD1 or TRBD2 (5 bases each). Trimming shortened V by 5 bases and J by 0 bases, and 15 bases separated the two germline ends. Looked up from germline, CDR1 is SGHRS and CDR2 is YFSETQ. The length of the CDR3 is 15 residues. CDR3 in DNA: TGCGCCAGCAGTCATGGGACGGGATGCTCCTACGAGCAGTACGTC. Translated: CASSHGTGCSYEQYV.

At least ten counts were recorded for this clonotype. This rearrangement joins TRBV6-2 or TRBV6-3 to TRBJ1-6; the D gene is possibly TRBD1 (5 bases). Germline V gene lookup returns CDR1 MNHEY and CDR2 SVGEGT. The CDR3 consists of 13 residues. Trimming pared 6 bases from V and 7 bases from J, leaving 10 bases between. Here the CDR3 reads CASSRDENSPLHF. The CDR3 coding sequence is TGTGCCAGCAGCCGGGACGAAAATTCACCCCTCCACTTT.

The chain employs TRBV6-5 and TRBJ2-3; possible D gene TRBD2, 7 bases. The germline gives CDR1 MNHEY, CDR2 SVGAGI. This CDR3 comprises 16 residues. V lost 5 bases and J lost 2, with 17 bases in between. The CDR3: CASSDTGGGFTDTQYF. Here the CDR3 DNA reads TGTGCCAGCAGTGATACAGGCGGGGGCTTCACAGATACGCAGTATTTT.

This chain connects TRBV7-9 to TRBJ1-6; TRBD1 is a possible D gene (5 bases). The V gene's germline CDR1 is SEHNR and CDR2 FQNEAQ (reference sequence). With 5 bases removed from V and 14 bases from J, the gap between germline ends came to 13 bases. The CDR3 runs 12 residues. CDR3 nucleotide sequence: TGTGCCAGCAGCATGACCGGGACTTCCCTCCACTTT. It translates to CASSMTGTSLHF.

This sequence joins TRBV12-3 or TRBV12-4 and TRBJ2-6, with TRBD1 matching 7 bases. The CDR3 is made up of 15 amino acids. J was trimmed by 3 bases and V by 7 bases; bases with no gene match: 6. The CDR3 loop is CASIPGGFGANVLTF. The CDR3 bases are TGTGCCAGCATCCCAGGGGGTTTTGGGGCCAACGTCCTGACTTTC.

The rearrangement links TRBV7-6 to TRBJ1-1; the D gene is possibly TRBD1 (5 bases). This CDR3 is built from 15 residues. CDR1 and CDR2 (germline): SGHVS, FNYEAQ. V was trimmed by 5 bases and J by 0 bases, leaving 13 bases between them. For the CDR3, the DNA is TGTGCCAGCAGCCGCGGGGACGACGTGAACACTGAAGCTTTCTTT. As protein: CASSRGDDVNTEAFF. The entire variable domain, with the rest obtained from reference TRBV7-6 and TRBJ1-1, is as follows: GAGVSQSPRYKVTKRGQDVALRCDPISGHVSLYWYRQALGQGPEFLTYFNYEAQQDKSGLPNDRFSAERPEGSISTLTIQRTEQRDSAMYRCASSRGDDVNTEAFFGQGTRLTVV.

This clonotype was seen only a few times. J is TRBJ1-3 and V is TRBV6-2 or TRBV6-3, with TRBD1 matching over 7 bases. Germline assignment: CDR1 MNHEY and CDR2 SVGEGT. There are 15 residues in the CDR3. Germline trimming cut 6 bases from V and 0 bases from J; bases unmatched to any gene: 5. The CDR3 loop reads CASSEDRDSGNTIYF. In DNA, the CDR3 is TGTGCCAGCAGCGAAGACAGGGACTCTGGAAACACCATATATTTT.

This clonotype appeared a few times. The V gene is TRBV15, the J gene TRBJ2-5, with D hard to call. V lost 4 bases and J 5 bases, leaving 17 bases between the germline ends. Germline-derived CDR1 and CDR2 are LNHNV and YYDKDF (reference sequence). There are 15 residues in the CDR3. CDR3 residues: CATSIINSETETQYF. The CDR3, as DNA: TGTGCCACCAGCATTATTAATTCCGAGACGGAGACCCAGTACTTC.

This clonotype came up a few times. V gene TRBV3-1 combines with J gene TRBJ1-1; D uncertain. The germline V and J ends were trimmed by 5 bases and 1 base, with 14 bases remaining between them. The length of the CDR3 is 15 residues. Germline CDR1 reads LGHDT; CDR2 reads YNNKEL (reference sequence). The CDR3 reads CASSTLMTGNTEAFF. In DNA form, the CDR3 reads TGTGCCAGCAGCACCCTGATGACGGGGAACACTGAAGCTTTCTTT.

The V and J genes are TRBV10-3 and TRBJ2-5; 8 bases align to TRBD2. Germline V lookup: CDR1 ENHRY, CDR2 SYGVKD. Germline trimming cut 0 bases from V and 4 bases from J; bases unmatched to any gene: 10. The CDR3 is 17 amino acids. CDR3 nucleotide sequence: TGTGCCATCAGTGAGTCTACAGCGGGGGTCTTCGGAGAGACCCAGTACTTC. Amino acid sequence: CAISESTAGVFGETQYF.

In regard to this clonotype: A read error may account for a junction end that differs from germline. The chain recombines TRBV7-9 with TRBJ1-6, with D perhaps TRBD1 (5 bases). This CDR3 is 13 amino acids long. Germline assignment: CDR1 SEHNR and CDR2 FQNEAQ (reference sequence). CDR3 sequence reads: CASSLGGQGIWSF. The CDR3 bases are TGTGCCAGCAGCTTAGGAGGGCAGGGCATATGGTCGTTT.